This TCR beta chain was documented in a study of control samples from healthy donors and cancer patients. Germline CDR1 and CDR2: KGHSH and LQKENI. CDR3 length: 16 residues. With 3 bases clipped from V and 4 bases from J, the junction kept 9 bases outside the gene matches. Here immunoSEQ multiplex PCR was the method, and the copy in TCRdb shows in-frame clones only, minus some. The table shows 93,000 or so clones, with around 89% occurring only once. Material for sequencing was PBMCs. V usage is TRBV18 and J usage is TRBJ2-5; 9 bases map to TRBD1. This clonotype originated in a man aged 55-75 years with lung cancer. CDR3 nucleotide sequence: TGTGCCAGCTCACCCGGGACAGGGAGCTTGTTAGAGACCCAGTACTTC. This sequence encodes CASSPGTGSLLETQYF.